This passage covers 9 T cell receptor beta chains from one sample sequenced in a study of blood T cell repertoires in COVID-19. Only in-frame clones appear in the TCRdb table, and some are missing; sequencing was by immunoSEQ multiplex PCR. Here the sample spans some 100,000 clones, 85% to 90% being singletons. The sample comprised peripheral blood. The origin of the receptors is a woman aged 80 or over with active COVID-19.

This chain uses TRBV6-5 with TRBJ1-4; tentatively, D is TRBD1 (6 bases). The ends were cut back, 2 bases at V and 0 bases at J, with 10 bases in the middle. In germline, CDR1 is MNHEY, CDR2 SVGAGI. This CDR3 is 16 amino acids long. In nucleotides, the CDR3 is TGTGCCAGCAGTTACACATGGACAGCAACTAATGAAAAACTGTTTTTT. Protein product: CASSYTWTATNEKLFF.

The chain recombines TRBV18 with TRBJ2-7; no firm D call. V was clipped by 2 bases and J by 0 bases, with 8 bases between them. Germline V gene sequence: CDR1 KGHSH, CDR2 LQKENI. The CDR3 is 14 residues long. The CDR3 protein is CASSPGSVSYEQYF. In DNA form, the CDR3 reads TGTGCCAGCTCACCAGGAAGCGTCTCCTACGAGCAGTACTTC.

The chain joins TRBV9 to TRBJ2-7; TRBD2 matches 7 bases. The CDR3 loop spans 12 amino acids. Germline loops: CDR1 SGDLS, CDR2 YYNGEE. The junction had 4 bases not matched to a gene; V was cut back by 4 bases and J by 6 bases. The DNA for the CDR3 is TGTGCCAGCAGCCCTGCGGGGGTCGAGCAGTACTTC. The encoded protein is CASSPAGVEQYF.

The chain carries TRBV28 and TRBJ2-7; 12 bases match TRBD2. The J segment lost 7 bases and the V segment lost 5 bases, leaving 9 bases of the junction unmatched. This CDR3 comprises 15 residues. The germline V gene encodes CDR1 MDHEN and CDR2 SYDVKM. The CDR3, as DNA: TGTGCCAGCAGTCTAGGGAGACTAGCGGGAGAAGAGCAGTACTTC. Its translation is CASSLGRLAGEEQYF.

The rearrangement joins TRBV19 to TRBJ2-2, with TRBD1 matching over 11 bases. Germline V CDR1 and CDR2: LNHDA, SQIVND (reference sequence). This CDR3 spans 16 amino acids. V was pared by 8 bases and J by 6 bases, with 11 bases of the junction left unmatched. In DNA form, the CDR3 reads TGTGCCAGTGGGGATCGGACAGGGGGCGATGCCGGGGAGCTGTTTTTT. Its protein product is CASGDRTGGDAGELFF.

The V and J genes are TRBV2 and TRBJ2-2; the D gene is possibly TRBD2 (5 bases). This CDR3 is built from 13 residues. Germline CDR1 reads SNHLY; CDR2 reads FYNNEI. The V end lost 3 bases, the J end lost 7 bases, and 9 bases lay between the germline ends. CDR3 region: CASSDVRGGELFF. The CDR3 DNA follows: TGTGCCAGCAGTGATGTACGGGGCGGGGAGCTGTTTTTT.

This sequence joins TRBV3-1 (or the pseudogene TRBV3-2) and TRBJ2-3; D not certain. Deletions cut 0 bases from V and 0 bases from J, with 13 bases between. Germline-derived CDR1 and CDR2 are LGHDT and YNNKEL (reference sequence). The CDR3 runs 17 residues. The CDR3 sequence is CASSQEWAVTSTDTQYF. The DNA for the CDR3 is TGTGCCAGCAGCCAAGAATGGGCAGTTACTAGCACAGATACGCAGTATTTT.

This chain connects TRBV29-1 to TRBJ2-7; 7 nucleotides match TRBD1. The CDR3 loop spans 15 amino acids. Germline V gene lookup returns CDR1 SQVTM and CDR2 ANQGSEA. J was trimmed by 2 bases and V by 6 bases; bases with no gene match: 13. The CDR3 loop is CSVQVTGVGAYEQYF. DNA of the CDR3: TGCAGCGTACAAGTTACAGGGGTGGGGGCCTACGAGCAGTACTTC.

This chain connects TRBV3-1 (or the pseudogene TRBV3-2) to TRBJ2-1; 11 bases map to TRBD1. The V gene's germline CDR1 is LGHDT and CDR2 YNNKEL (reference sequence). This CDR3 region has 17 residues. The ends lost 3 bases at V and 0 bases at J; junction bases unmatched: 4. The CDR3 nucleotides are TGTGCCAGCAGCCAGGGACAGGGGGGTAGCTCCTACAATGAGCAGTTCTTC. The encoded protein is CASSQGQGGSSYNEQFF.